The 17 T cell receptor beta chains in this list originate from one sample, sequenced in a study of shared clonotypes between healthy human individuals. Libraries were prepared by immunoSEQ multiplex PCR; TCRdb keeps only in-frame clonotypes and omits some of them. The table lists about 2.3 million clones, more than 80% of them singletons. Input material: naive CD4+ T cells from PBMCs. Sample subset: CD45RA+ positively selected. These TCRs come from a man aged 18 to 30 in good health. Some clones in this sample may be carry-over from other donors' samples.

Worth noting for this clone: A clone one base away is much larger, so this may be a read error. Other DNA sequences within the sample encode an identical CDR3. The chain is built from TRBV7-2 and TRBJ1-5; possibly TRBD1 for D (5 bases). CDR1 SGHTA and CDR2 FQGNSA come from the germline V gene. The CDR3 length is 13 residues. The V end was cut by 5 bases, the J end by 4 bases, with 9 bases between. CDR3 protein: CASSVDSNQPQHF. The CDR3 region has the DNA TGTGCCAGCAGCGTAGACAGTAATCAGCCCCAGCATTTT. Together with reference TRBV7-2 and TRBJ1-5, the CDR3 gives the full variable domain: GAGVSQSPSNKVTEKGKDVELRCDPISGHTALYWYRQSLGQGLEFLIYFQGNSAPDKSGLPSDRFSAERTGGSVSTLTIQRTQQEDSAVYLCASSVDSNQPQHFGDGTRLSIL.

The J gene is TRBJ1-5, the V gene TRBV7-2, with D uncertain. This CDR3 is built from 14 residues. Trimming cost V 7 bases and J 3 bases, with 13 bases left between them. The germline gives CDR1 SGHTA, CDR2 FQGNSA. The CDR3 here is CASNQDGLNQPQHF. The CDR3 coding sequence is TGTGCCAGCAACCAGGACGGTCTCAATCAGCCCCAGCATTTT.

The genes are TRBV27 and TRBJ1-2; D perhaps matches TRBD1 (5 bases). The V and J ends lost 6 bases and 5 bases respectively, with 16 bases between them. The CDR3 has 14 amino acids. Germline V gene sequence: CDR1 MNHEY, CDR2 SMNVEV (reference sequence). The CDR3 reads CASSRDRQGYGYTF. The DNA for the CDR3 is TGTGCCAGCAGCCGGGACCGCCAGGGTTATGGCTACACCTTC.

V gene TRBV7-8 combines with J gene TRBJ1-5; D uncertain. V was clipped by 3 bases and J by 6 bases, with 18 bases between them. The CDR3 extends over 16 amino acids. Germline V gene sequence: CDR1 SGHVS, CDR2 FQNEAQ. The CDR3 nucleotides read TGTGCCAGCAGCTTGTTCACATACTACGGCGGTCAGCCCCAGCATTTT. It translates to CASSLFTYYGGQPQHF.

Worth noting for this clone: The germline gene is not matched at one end of the junction; a read error may be the cause. The V and J genes are TRBV27 and TRBJ2-7, with D possibly matching TRBD2 (5 bases). Germline V gene sequence: CDR1 MNHEY, CDR2 SMNVEV (reference sequence). The CDR3 extends over 13 amino acids. The DNA for the CDR3 is TGCACTTTCATCCATGGGAGATCTTACGAGCAGTACTTC. Residues: CTFIHGRSYEQYF.

J is TRBJ2-7 and V is TRBV2; D may correspond to TRBD1 or TRBD2 (5 bases each). Between the trimmed V and J ends, which lost 4 bases and 6 bases, there was a span of 13 bases. The germline CDR1 and CDR2 sequences are SNHLY and FYNNEI. CDR3 length: 13 residues. The CDR3, as DNA: TGTGCCAGCAGTGCCACAGGTGGGGGCGAGCAGTACTTC. The encoded protein is CASSATGGGEQYF.

The chain has TRBV10-3 and TRBJ1-2; the match to TRBD1 covers 9 bases. Per germline, CDR1 ENHRY and CDR2 SYGVKD. The CDR3 extends over 16 amino acids. The ends lost 3 bases at V and 4 bases at J; junction bases unmatched: 9. The CDR3 protein is CAISETGQGIFYGYTF. The CDR3 DNA is TGTGCCATCAGTGAAACGGGACAGGGAATTTTCTATGGCTACACCTTC.

Of note for this clone: The same CDR3 arises from other DNA sequences in this sample as well. J is TRBJ2-7 and V is TRBV5-1; TRBD2 matches 7 bases. The germline V gene has CDR1 SGHRS and CDR2 YFSETQ. After removal of 0 bases from V and 3 bases from J, the junction contained 3 bases not matched to a gene. The CDR3 covers 14 residues. CDR3 amino acids: CASSLAGGGYEQYF. CDR3 bases: TGCGCCAGCAGCTTGGCGGGGGGTGGCTACGAGCAGTACTTC.

V and J are TRBV28 and TRBJ2-7, with a tentative D call TRBD1 (6 bases). Germline V CDR1 and CDR2: MDHEN, SYDVKM. This CDR3 is 18 amino acids long. The V gene lost 6 bases and the J gene lost 1 base, with 25 bases spanning the gap. CDR3 region: CASSSGPLTGSYSYEQYF. CDR3 DNA sequence: TGTGCCAGCAGCTCTGGACCACTTACAGGGTCTTATTCCTACGAGCAGTACTTC.

The V gene is TRBV7-9, the J gene TRBJ2-3; 13 bases map to TRBD2. The CDR3 consists of 18 residues. Germline CDR1 SEHNR, CDR2 FQNEAQ (reference sequence). After removal of 3 bases from V and 3 bases from J, the junction contained 9 bases not matched to a gene. The CDR3 spells CASSFVTSGRAKTDTQYF. CDR3 in DNA: TGTGCCAGCAGCTTTGTTACTAGCGGGAGGGCAAAAACAGATACGCAGTATTTT. Complete variable domain (other parts from reference TRBV7-9 and TRBJ2-3): DTGVSQNPRHKITKRGQNVTFRCDPISEHNRLYWYRQTLGQGPEFLTYFQNEAQLEKSRLLSDRFSAERPKGSFSTLEIQRTEQGDSAMYLCASSFVTSGRAKTDTQYFGPGTRLTVL.

The chain uses TRBV28 and TRBJ2-1, with 11 bases fitting TRBD2. This CDR3 region has 19 residues. Germline V CDR1 and CDR2: MDHEN, SYDVKM. V was pared by 0 bases and J by 3 bases, with 10 bases of the junction left unmatched. The CDR3 reads CASSLWTVRLAGNYNEQFF. CDR3 in DNA: TGTGCCAGCAGTTTATGGACGGTAAGACTAGCGGGGAACTACAATGAGCAGTTCTTC.

The J gene is TRBJ2-7, the V gene TRBV25-1, with 8 positions matching TRBD2. The CDR3 loop spans 16 amino acids. The trim removed 3 bases at V and 0 bases at J, leaving 7 bases unmatched. Germline-derived CDR1 and CDR2 are MGHDK and SYGVNS. The CDR3, as DNA: TGTGCCAGCAGTGACTATTGGGCGGGAGGCTCCTACGAGCAGTACTTC. Amino acid sequence: CASSDYWAGGSYEQYF.

This sequence joins TRBV7-9 and TRBJ2-7; D gene uncertain. The V and J ends lost 5 bases and 5 bases respectively, with 7 bases between them. Germline V gene data show CDR1 as SEHNR and CDR2 as FQNEAQ (reference sequence). This CDR3 spans 11 amino acids. The CDR3 nucleotides are TGTGCCAGCAGCACCTATGACGAGCAGTACTTC. Its protein is CASSTYDEQYF.

The rearrangement links TRBV4-1 to TRBJ2-7; possible D gene TRBD2, 5 bases. The CDR3 is 16 amino acids. Germline assignment: CDR1 MGHRA and CDR2 YSYEKL. Trimming removed 4 bases from V and 0 bases from J, with 16 bases in between. DNA for the CDR3: TGCGCCAGCAGCCCTGGGAGCGGCTTAAGCTCCTACGAGCAGTACTTC. This translates into CASSPGSGLSSYEQYF.

The chain carries TRBV23-1 and TRBJ1-5; TRBD1 matches 10 bases. TRBV23-1 is marked as an open reading frame, function uncertain. The CDR3 sequence is 15 residues long. V shed 2 bases, J shed 5 bases, and the junction held 3 bases outside the gene matches. The CDR3 bases are TGCGCCAGCAGTCAAGGGACAGGGGTATATCAGCCCCAGCATTTT. Protein product: CASSQGTGVYQPQHF.

A word on this clone: Different DNA sequences within this sample yield the same CDR3. The chain links TRBV28 to TRBJ2-3; possibly TRBD2 for D (5 bases). CDR3 size: 13 residues. The germline gives CDR1 MDHEN, CDR2 SYDVKM. The V gene lost 3 bases and the J gene lost 3 bases, with 7 bases spanning the gap. CDR3 sequence reads: CASSFSGTDTQYF. The CDR3 nucleotides read TGTGCCAGCAGTTTTTCGGGGACAGATACGCAGTATTTT.

The chain joins TRBV6-6 to TRBJ2-2, with 10 bases fitting TRBD2. This CDR3 contains 15 residues. V was clipped by 6 bases and J by 6 bases; unmatched bases: 7. Germline CDR1 and CDR2: MNHNY and SVGAGI (reference sequence). The CDR3 DNA reads as TGTGCCAGCAGGTCTAGCGGGAGTAGGGCCGGGGAGCTGTTTTTT. This codes for CASRSSGSRAGELFF.